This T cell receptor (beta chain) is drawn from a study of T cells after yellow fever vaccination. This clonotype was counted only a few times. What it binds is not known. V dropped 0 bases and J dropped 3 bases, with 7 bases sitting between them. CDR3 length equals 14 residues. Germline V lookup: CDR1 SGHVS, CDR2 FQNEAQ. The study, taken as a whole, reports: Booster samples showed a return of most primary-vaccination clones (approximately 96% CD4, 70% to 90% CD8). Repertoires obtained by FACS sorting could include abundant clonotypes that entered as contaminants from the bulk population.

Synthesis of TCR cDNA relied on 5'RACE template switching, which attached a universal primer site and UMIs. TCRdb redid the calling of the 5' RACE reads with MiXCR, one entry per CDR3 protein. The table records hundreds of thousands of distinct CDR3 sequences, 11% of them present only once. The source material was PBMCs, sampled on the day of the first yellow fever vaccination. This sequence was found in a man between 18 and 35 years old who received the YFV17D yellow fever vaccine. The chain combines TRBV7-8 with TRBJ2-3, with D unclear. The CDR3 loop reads CASSLARRTDTQYF. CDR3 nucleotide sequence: TGTGCCAGCAGCTTAGCGCGGAGAACAGATACGCAGTATTTT.